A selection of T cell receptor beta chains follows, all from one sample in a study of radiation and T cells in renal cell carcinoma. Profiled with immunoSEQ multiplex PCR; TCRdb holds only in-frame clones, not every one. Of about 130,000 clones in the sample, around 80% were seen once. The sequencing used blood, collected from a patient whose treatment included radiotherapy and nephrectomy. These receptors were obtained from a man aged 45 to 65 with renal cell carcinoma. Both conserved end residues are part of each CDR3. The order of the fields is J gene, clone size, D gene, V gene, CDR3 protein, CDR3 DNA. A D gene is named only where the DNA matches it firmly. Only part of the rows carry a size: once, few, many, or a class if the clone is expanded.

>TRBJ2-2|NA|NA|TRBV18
CASSPQTRNTGELFF
TGTGCCAGCTCACCCCAGACTCGGAACACCGGGGAGCTGTTTTTT
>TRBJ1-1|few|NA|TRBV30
CAWAIEGNTEAFF
TGTGCCTGGGCCATTGAAGGGAACACTGAAGCTTTCTTT
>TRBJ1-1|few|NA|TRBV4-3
CASSQDTASSTEAFF
TGCGCCAGCAGCCAAGATACAGCTTCGAGTACTGAAGCTTTCTTT
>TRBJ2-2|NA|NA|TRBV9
CASSVAHWPGELFF
TGTGCCAGCAGCGTAGCCCATTGGCCCGGGGAGCTGTTTTTT
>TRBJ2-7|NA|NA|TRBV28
CASRDSRSAYEQYF
TGTGCCAGCAGGGACTCCCGGAGCGCCTACGAGCAGTACTTC
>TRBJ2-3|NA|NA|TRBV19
CASRDDSTDTQYF
TGTGCCAGCCGGGACGACTCCACAGATACGCAGTATTTT
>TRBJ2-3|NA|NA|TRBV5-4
CASSPQGGGSTTDTQYF
TGTGCCAGCAGCCCGCAGGGGGGAGGGTCCACCACAGATACGCAGTATTTT
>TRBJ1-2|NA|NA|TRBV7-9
CASSSEQRANYGYTF
TGTGCCAGCAGCTCCGAACAGAGAGCTAACTATGGCTACACCTTC
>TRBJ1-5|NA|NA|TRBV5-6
CASSSTPGHQPQHF
TGTGCCAGCAGCTCTACCCCAGGGCATCAGCCCCAGCATTTT
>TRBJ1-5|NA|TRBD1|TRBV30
CAWSGIQGARQPQHF
TGTGCCTGGAGTGGAATACAGGGGGCACGCCAGCCCCAGCATTTT
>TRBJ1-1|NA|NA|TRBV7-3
CASSSGQLNTEAFF
TGTGCCAGCAGCTCCGGACAGTTGAACACTGAAGCTTTCTTT
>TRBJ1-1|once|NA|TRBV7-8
CASSLVRGYTEAFF
TGTGCCAGCAGCTTAGTCCGGGGTTACACTGAAGCTTTCTTT
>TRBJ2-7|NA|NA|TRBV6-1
CASSPTRQENYEQYF
TGTGCCAGCAGTCCCACCCGACAGGAGAACTACGAGCAGTACTTC
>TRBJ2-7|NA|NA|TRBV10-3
CAISGSYFAGRMGNEQYF
TGTGCCATCAGTGGTAGTTATTTCGCGGGGCGGATGGGTAACGAGCAGTACTTC
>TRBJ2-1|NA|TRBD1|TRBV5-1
CASGRTGGAIEQFF
TGCGCCAGCGGGCGGACAGGGGGTGCCATTGAGCAGTTCTTC
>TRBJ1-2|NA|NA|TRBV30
CAWSVGVRYGYTF
TGTGCCTGGAGTGTTGGAGTACGCTATGGCTACACCTTC
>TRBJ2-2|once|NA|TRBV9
CASSVVRLGANTGELFF
TGTGCCAGCAGCGTAGTTCGGCTAGGCGCAAACACCGGGGAGCTGTTTTTT
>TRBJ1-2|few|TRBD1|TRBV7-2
CASSYEQGGVYTF
TGTGCCAGCAGCTACGAACAGGGGGGGGTCTACACCTTC
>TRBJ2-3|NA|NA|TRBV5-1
CASSLGDVTDTQYF
TGCGCCAGCAGCTTAGGTGACGTCACAGATACGCAGTATTTT
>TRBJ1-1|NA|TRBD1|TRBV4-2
CASSPGGGGGEAFF
TGTGCCAGCAGCCCAGGGGGGGGAGGCGGGGAAGCTTTCTTT
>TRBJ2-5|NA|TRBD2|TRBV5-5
CASSPIGGSETQYF
TGTGCCAGCAGCCCAATCGGGGGGTCGGAGACCCAGTACTTC
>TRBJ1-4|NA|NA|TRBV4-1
CASSQAELDEKLFF
TGCGCCAGCAGCCAAGCGGAGTTGGATGAAAAACTGTTTTTT
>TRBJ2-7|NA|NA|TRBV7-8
CASSLEGHSYEQYF
TGTGCCAGCAGCTTAGAGGGGCACTCCTACGAGCAGTACTTC
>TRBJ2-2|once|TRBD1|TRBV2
CASSAQGAYTGELFF
TGTGCCAGCAGTGCGCAGGGGGCTTATACCGGGGAGCTGTTTTTT
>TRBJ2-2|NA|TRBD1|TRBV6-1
CASTGTGGRTGELFF
TGTGCCAGCACAGGAACAGGGGGCAGGACCGGGGAGCTGTTTTTT
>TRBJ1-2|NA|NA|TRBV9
CASSVEVGYGYTF
TGTGCCAGCAGCGTAGAGGTTGGCTATGGCTACACCTTC
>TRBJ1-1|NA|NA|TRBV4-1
CASSQESMGTEAFF
TGCGCCAGCAGCCAAGAGTCAATGGGAACTGAAGCTTTCTTT
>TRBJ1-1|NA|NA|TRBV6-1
CASSLYRSRDTEAFF
TGTGCCAGCAGCCTGTATCGCAGCCGCGACACTGAAGCTTTCTTT
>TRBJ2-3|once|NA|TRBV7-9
CASSLHGADTQYF
TGTGCCAGCAGCTTACATGGGGCAGATACGCAGTATTTT